This entry lists 4 T cell receptor beta chains sequenced from one sample in a study of CD8+ T cells in alopecia areata. Extracted RNA was reverse transcribed into cDNA, the sequencing template. Using immunoSEQ multiplex PCR, the repertoire was profiled, and TCRdb retains in-frame clones only, with some absent. The sample has 170,000 or so clones; over 55% are singletons. The specimen was CD4+ T cells sorted from blood, collected at week 0. The receptors originated from a human donor with alopecia areata.

For this clone: The junction departs from germline at one end; a sequencing error may be responsible. For the CDR3, the DNA is TGCAGCGGTGAAGCCGGGCCCACCGGCGAGCAGTACTTC. This gives the protein CSGEAGPTGEQYF. The chain links TRBV29-1 to TRBJ2-7; D unresolved. There are 13 residues in the CDR3. The V gene's germline CDR1 is SQVTM and CDR2 ANQGSEA.

This chain uses TRBV30 with TRBJ1-3; D is undetermined. V lost 5 bases to trimming and J lost 4 bases, with 6 bases between them. The CDR3 consists of 11 residues. Germline V gene lookup returns CDR1 GTSNPN and CDR2 SVGIG (reference sequence). The CDR3 protein is CAWYEGNTIYF. DNA of the CDR3: TGTGCCTGGTATGAGGGAAACACCATATATTTT.

The sample holds a few counts of this clone. The rearrangement joins TRBV9 to TRBJ1-5, with a possible D match to TRBD1 (5 bases). Germline CDR1 and CDR2: SGDLS and YYNGEE. The CDR3 is made up of 14 amino acids. Trimming took off 2 bases at V and 2 bases at J, with 8 bases between the two ends. DNA for the CDR3: TGTGCCAGCAGCGTTGGGGGTGGCAATCAGCCCCAGCATTTT. The encoded protein is CASSVGGGNQPQHF.

The chain joins TRBV6-5 to TRBJ1-4; the D gene is possibly TRBD1 (5 bases). Trimming pared 5 bases from V and 7 bases from J, leaving 14 bases between. Looked up from germline, CDR1 is MNHEY and CDR2 is SVGAGI. CDR3 size: 14 residues. CDR3 nucleotides: TGTGCCAGCAGTCCCCAGGGAGGGAGTGAAAAACTGTTTTTT. It yields the protein CASSPQGGSEKLFF.